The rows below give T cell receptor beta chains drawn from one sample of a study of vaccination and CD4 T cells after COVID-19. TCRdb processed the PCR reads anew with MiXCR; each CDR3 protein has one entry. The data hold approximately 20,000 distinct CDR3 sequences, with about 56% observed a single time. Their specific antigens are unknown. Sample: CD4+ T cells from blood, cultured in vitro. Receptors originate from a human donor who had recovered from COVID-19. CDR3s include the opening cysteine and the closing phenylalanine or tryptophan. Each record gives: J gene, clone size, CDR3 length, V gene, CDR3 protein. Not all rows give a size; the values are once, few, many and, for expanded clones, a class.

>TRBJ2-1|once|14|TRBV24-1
CATSDPRGYNEQFF
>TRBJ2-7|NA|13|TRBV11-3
CASSLGVSNEQYF
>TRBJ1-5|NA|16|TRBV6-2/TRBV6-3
CASSYGRGRGNQPQHF
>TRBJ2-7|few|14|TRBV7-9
CASSFGTGGYEQYF
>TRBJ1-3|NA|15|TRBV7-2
CASSLVPAAGNTIYF
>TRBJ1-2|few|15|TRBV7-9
CASSPQGGSYYGYTF
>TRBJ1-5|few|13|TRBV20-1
CSARGDSNQPQHF
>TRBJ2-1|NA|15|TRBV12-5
CASGLGQGARNEQFF
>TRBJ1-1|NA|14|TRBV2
CASSLQSLNTEAFF
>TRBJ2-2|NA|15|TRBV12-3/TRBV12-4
CASQTPGMNTGELFF
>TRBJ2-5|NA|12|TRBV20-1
CSARGGSETQYF
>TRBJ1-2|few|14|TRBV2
CASSEARDRHGYTF
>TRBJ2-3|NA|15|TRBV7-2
CASSQSGASTDTQYF
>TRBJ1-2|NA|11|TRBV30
CAWSVARGYTF
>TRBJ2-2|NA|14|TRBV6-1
CATQTYTNTGELFF
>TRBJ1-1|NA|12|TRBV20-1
CSASGESTEAFF
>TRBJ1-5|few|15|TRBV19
CASRGTGFSNQPQHF
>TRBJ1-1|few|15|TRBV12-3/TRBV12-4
CASTRVGDRNTEAFF
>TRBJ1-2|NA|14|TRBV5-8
CASSLARVNYGYTF